This T cell receptor (beta chain) appears in the sequencing data of a study of blood T cell repertoires in COVID-19 (dated by TCRdb to 2020 to 2021). About the study as a whole: Collaborator samples came from the United States, Italy and Spain and covered acute and convalescent phases of COVID-19. The samples were drawn from the first 160 participants of the ongoing ImmuneRACE study and from over a thousand subjects provided by 6 global collaborators. Where available, HLA class I and class II types were taken from metadata supplied by the sample provider and were not determined by assay-based typing. Sample metadata almost always included a de-identified subject ID, COVID-19 status, age in years and sex. The repertoires were released in a freely available public database meant as a resource for research on the immune response to SARS-CoV-2. The dataset comprised deeply sampled blood TCRbeta repertoires from subjects exposed to, actively infected with, or recovered from COVID-19. The material from the prospective study consisted of cDNA or gDNA derived from T cells, B-cell-depleted T cells, or PBMCs. The paper's findings and limits, for the study overall: The quantity of clinical and demographic metadata differed by source and by participant and was supplied without curation.

Each collaborating institution followed its own protocols to collect whole blood in K2EDTA tubes. Collaborator samples were shipped for TCRbeta analysis as frozen whole blood, isolated PBMCs, or DNA extracted from either sample type. The germline V gene (reference sequence) specifies SEHNR as CDR1 and FQNEAQ as CDR2. V is cut by 8 bases and J by 5 bases, and the space between the germline ends is 28 bases. From cysteine to phenylalanine, the CDR3 is 17 amino acids long. The retained sequence is limited to the CDR3, 51 bases, with the frame set at the first base. About this clone itself: No cognate antigen has been identified for it. Per-nucleotide qualities are absent, and no much larger clonotype sits a single base away.

The immunoSEQ Assay, a bias-controlled multiplex PCR, was used to amplify TCRbeta CDR3 regions from genomic DNA. The authors processed their data as follows. Within the assay, amplification of reference gene primers was used to estimate how many nucleated cells each sample contained. To quantify the absolute abundance of each unique TCRbeta CDR3 rearrangement, sequence reads were collapsed and filtered. For each sample, productive Simpson clonality was calculated by taking the square root of Simpson's diversity index across productive rearrangements. Not all clones reach the TCRdb copy of this immuneACCESS table, which keeps in-frame sequences only. Checked studies attribute under half of the gap to unresolved V genes and leave the rest unexplained. That table furnishes V, J and clone size, whereas the DNA furnished D and trimming. In this sample the table shows tens of thousands of clones, 85% to 90% of which occur a single time. 6.5% to 7.5% of the sample is taken by the ten largest.

The receptor was isolated from a woman at least 80 years old with active COVID-19. The rearrangement joined TRBV7-9 to TRBJ2-7, with TRBD1 perhaps the D gene, on 6 matching bases. The sample was peripheral blood. The DNA sequence is as follows: TGTGCCAGCTCTCCCGTGAAGCCGGGACACCCAGTTAACGAGCAGTACTTC. Its coded protein is CASSPVKPGHPVNEQYF.